The TCR beta chain under discussion was sequenced for a study of PD-L1 blockade in urothelial cancer. Study as a whole: Treatment start was followed by blood analysis at 3 weeks (second dose) and again at 6 weeks.

General observations from the study: Survival was better when pretreatment blood TCR clonality fell below the median.

A note on this clone: Antigen: not known.

Produced via immunoSEQ multiplex PCR; TCRdb's table is partial and in-frame only. The sample records approximately 100,000 clones, around 90% being singletons. The sample in question was PBMCs, obtained around atezolizumab (anti-PD-L1) treatment. The TCR originated in a woman aged 80 or older with urothelial cancer.

CDR3 sequence: CASSINRPPNYGYTF. Written as DNA, the CDR3 is TGTGCCAGTAGTATTAACAGGCCCCCAAACTATGGCTACACCTTC. The chain combines TRBV19 with TRBJ1-2, with D maybe TRBD1 (5 bases). This CDR3 spans 15 amino acids. The germline V and J ends were trimmed by 3 bases and 2 bases, with 13 bases remaining between them. Germline loops: CDR1 LNHDA, CDR2 SQIVND (reference sequence).